This T cell receptor (beta chain) is drawn from a study of T-cell memory formation after mild COVID-19. The CDR3 extends over 15 amino acids. V was trimmed by 5 bases and J by 7 bases, leaving 20 bases between them. TCRdb re-derived calls from the 5' RACE reads in MiXCR, one entry per CDR3 protein. Among 450,000 or so distinct CDR3 sequences, 20% were seen once, and the ten largest hold 7.5% to 9.5%. The sequence was collected from an adult woman who had mild COVID-19 (a few samples of this study predate the infection). Cell type and time point are not known. The chain uses TRBV12-3 or TRBV12-4 and TRBJ1-2; D unclear. Sequences were obtained from PBMCs or a T cell subset sorted from them (not recorded which). The CDR3 is CASSPDLLNSPGYTF. CDR3 DNA sequence: TGTGCCAGCAGTCCGGACCTATTAAATAGTCCTGGCTACACCTTC.